Sequencing of this T cell receptor beta chain was carried out in a study of T cell changes during pregnancy in multiple sclerosis. Germline trimming cut 8 bases from V and 4 bases from J; bases unmatched to any gene: 9. The CDR3 runs to 13 residues. Germline CDR1 is SQVTM and CDR2 is ANQGSEA. Sequenced by immunoSEQ multiplex PCR; TCRdb stores in-frame clones only, minus some. The repertoire holds about 49,000 clones, 95% seen once, with 5.5% to 7% in the top ten. The sample was CD8+ T cells from peripheral blood mononuclear cells, taken in the first trimester of pregnancy. V usage is TRBV29-1 and J usage is TRBJ1-1, with 8 bases identical to TRBD1. The TCR was taken from a female donor with multiple sclerosis, enrolled in a pregnancy study. The CDR3 spells CSSQAGQVTEAFF. The DNA for the CDR3 is TGCAGCTCCCAGGCGGGACAGGTCACTGAAGCTTTCTTT.